The 12 T cell receptor beta chains presented below share a single source sample, sequenced in a study of T-cell reconstitution after alpha-beta-depleted transplantation in children. The library targeted TCRbeta and was prepared with unique molecular identifiers. Each CDR3 protein is one row after TCRdb ran MiXCR on the PCR reads. The table has approximately 400,000 distinct CDR3 sequences, around 15% seen once. The material was PBMCs, mostly from graft donor cells, obtained 360 days after TCRalphabeta/CD19-depleted stem cell transplant. The receptors shown here come from a boy younger than two who had a stem cell transplant for Wiskott-Aldrich syndrome, so the T cells may come from the graft donor.

The rearrangement uses TRBV28 and TRBJ2-7, with D tentatively TRBD1 (6 bases). CDR3 length: 13 amino acids. CDR1 is MDHEN and CDR2 is SYDVKM in the germline V gene. V was trimmed by 6 bases and J by 9 bases, leaving 18 bases between them. CDR3 in amino acids: CASSFGQFLSQYF. DNA for the CDR3: TGTGCCAGCAGCTTTGGACAGTTCCTATCGCAGTACTTC.

The chain uses TRBV12-3 or TRBV12-4 and TRBJ1-2; no clear D. The CDR3 has 13 residues. The ends were cut back, 3 bases at V and 3 bases at J, with 8 bases in the middle. The CDR3 DNA is TGTGCCAGCAGTTTGGGCATGGACTATGGCTACACCTTC. Protein: CASSLGMDYGYTF.

This clonotype was counted only a few times. The gene calls are TRBV10-3 and TRBJ2-1, with D perhaps TRBD1 (5 bases). The V end was cut by 8 bases, the J end by 4 bases, with 9 bases between. This CDR3 is built from 12 residues. Germline V CDR1 and CDR2: ENHRY, SYGVKD. CDR3 coding DNA: TGTGCCATCGGGGCCTCGTACAATGAGCAGTTCTTC. Its protein product is CAIGASYNEQFF.

This clonotype was found a few times. This sequence joins TRBV9 and TRBJ2-1; 8 bases match TRBD2. The CDR3 covers 16 residues. The V segment lost 3 bases and the J segment 2 bases; nucleotides outside the gene matches: 7. Germline CDR1 reads SGDLS; CDR2 reads YYNGEE. The CDR3 loop reads CASSGQSGRAYNEQFF. The CDR3 region has the DNA TGTGCCAGCAGCGGCCAGAGCGGGAGAGCCTACAATGAGCAGTTCTTC.

The rearrangement uses TRBV27 and TRBJ2-3, with unresolved D. From germline, CDR1 is MNHEY and CDR2 SMNVEV (reference sequence). V was trimmed by 2 bases and J by 6 bases, leaving 9 bases between them. There are 13 residues in the CDR3. The CDR3 bases are TGTGCCAGCAGTTTACCCTACGCGGATACGCAGTATTTT. It specifies CASSLPYADTQYF.

This clonotype was observed many times. This chain joins TRBV5-1 and TRBJ2-5; D is perhaps TRBD1 (5 bases). The CDR3 is 13 amino acids. Looked up from germline, CDR1 is SGHRS and CDR2 is YFSETQ. Trimming removed 4 bases at V and 2 bases at J, with 9 bases between. CDR3 sequence (DNA): TGCGCCAGCAGCCGGACACCTCAAGAGACCCAGTACTTC. Its translation is CASSRTPQETQYF.

V is TRBV18 and J is TRBJ2-3; D unresolved. The germline V and J ends were trimmed by 3 bases and 3 bases, with 7 bases remaining between them. CDR1 KGHSH and CDR2 LQKENI come from the germline V gene. The CDR3 is 13 amino acids. CDR3 region: CASSPPVTDTQYF. In nucleotides, the CDR3 is TGTGCCAGCTCACCCCCAGTAACAGATACGCAGTATTTT.

The V gene is TRBV7-2, the J gene TRBJ2-7; tentative D call: TRBD1 (6 bases). V was clipped by 5 bases and J by 2 bases, with 16 bases between them. CDR1 and CDR2 (germline): SGHTA, FQGNSA. There are 15 residues in the CDR3. The CDR3 region has the DNA TGTGCCAGCAGCCCTTATGGGACAAACACCTACGAGCAGTACTTC. Translated, it gives CASSPYGTNTYEQYF.

The chain carries TRBV18 and TRBJ2-4, with D maybe TRBD1 (5 bases). Germline CDR1 reads KGHSH; CDR2 reads LQKENI. With 1 base removed from V and 0 bases from J, the gap between germline ends came to 13 bases. The CDR3 is 17 residues long. CDR3 amino acids: CASSPLYRPLAKNIQYF. DNA for the CDR3: TGTGCCAGCTCACCACTCTACAGGCCTCTAGCCAAAAACATTCAGTACTTC.

This clonotype was observed at least ten times. The V and J genes are TRBV3-1 and TRBJ2-2; 7 nucleotides agree with TRBD1. Trimming at V came to 4 bases and at J to 2 bases, leaving 4 bases not matched to a gene. Germline CDR1 reads LGHDT; CDR2 reads YNNKEL (reference sequence). The CDR3 consists of 15 residues. The DNA for the CDR3 is TGTGCCAGCAGCCGGGACAGACTAAACACCGGGGAGCTGTTTTTT. Its protein is CASSRDRLNTGELFF.

This clonotype appeared many times. The V call is TRBV5-1, the J call TRBJ2-3, with a possible D match to TRBD2 (6 bases). CDR3 length: 13 amino acids. Germline lookup yields CDR1 SGHRS and CDR2 YFSETQ. The V and J ends lost 4 bases and 4 bases respectively, with 10 bases between them. CDR3 DNA: TGCGCCAGCAGCATGGGACTTCCAGATACGCAGTATTTT. It encodes CASSMGLPDTQYF.

This clonotype was counted only a few times. The chain links TRBV20-1 to TRBJ2-1, with 8 bases aligning to TRBD2. The CDR3 runs 16 residues. The germline V gene encodes CDR1 DFQATT and CDR2 SNEGSKA (reference sequence). With V trimmed by 2 bases and J by 3 bases, 9 bases remained unmatched. CDR3 nucleotides: TGCAGTGCTAGATTCGTGGGTAGCGGGATCTACAATGAGCAGTTCTTC. Amino acids: CSARFVGSGIYNEQFF.